A single sample gave rise to the 26 T cell receptor delta chains below, sequenced in a study of gamma-delta T cells after stem cell transplantation. TCRdb reanalysed the RT-PCR reads with CATT. The repertoire holds over 9,000 delta-chain clones, with 1.3% as singletons. The source material was gamma-delta T cells. These receptors originate from a human donor. It is not recorded whose cells these are; they may come from a transplant donor.

As concerns this clone: With only one base between it and a far larger clone, this is likely a read error. This CDR3 is also generated by other DNA sequences in the sample. V is TRDV2 and J is TRDJ1; 9 bases are shared with TRDD3. The CDR3 runs to 16 residues. Germline CDR1 GEAIGNYY, CDR2 EKD. The CDR3 nucleotides read TGTGCCTGCGACACCCTGGGGGATCTGTACACCGATAAACTCATCTTT. It yields the protein CACDTLGDLYTDKLIF.

V and J are TRDV2 and TRDJ1; 12 bases fit TRDD3. From germline, CDR1 is GEAIGNYY and CDR2 EKD. With 2 bases clipped from V and 9 bases from J, the junction kept 12 bases outside the gene matches. This CDR3 has 16 residues. Here the CDR3 reads CACDMARLGDTEELIF. The CDR3 bases are TGTGCCTGTGACATGGCCAGGCTGGGGGATACGGAAGAACTCATCTTT.

This clone was seen repeatedly, ten times or more. The CDR3: CACDALLGDPGDKLIF. The CDR3 DNA follows: TGTGCCTGTGACGCTCTACTGGGGGATCCTGGCGATAAACTCATCTTT. V and J are TRDV2 and TRDJ1, with 10 bases matching TRDD3. The trim removed 3 bases at V and 4 bases at J, leaving 10 bases unmatched. Germline V CDR1 and CDR2: GEAIGNYY, EKD. CDR3 length: 16 amino acids.

To note about this clone: TCRdb records a much larger clone's protein for this DNA, with a difference at residue 3 that likely arises from a read error; the protein given is the translation of the DNA. This chain joins TRDV2 and TRDJ3; D is unresolved. Germline V CDR1 and CDR2: GEAIGNYY, EKD. This CDR3 has 18 residues. The CDR3 DNA sequence: TGTGCCCGTGACACCGTACTCGGCCGCTCCTGGGACACCCGACAGATGTTTTTC. Its translation is CARDTVLGRSWDTRQMFF.

The rearrangement uses TRDV2 and TRDJ1, with 9 bases matching TRDD3. The CDR3 totals 16 residues. Germline assignment: CDR1 GEAIGNYY and CDR2 EKD. Trimming took 3 bases from V and 3 from J; bases not matched to a gene: 10. The CDR3 sequence: CACDVFLGDSPDKLIF. In nucleotides, the CDR3 is TGTGCCTGTGACGTCTTTCTGGGGGATTCTCCCGATAAACTCATCTTT.

V and J are TRDV2 and TRDJ1, with 13 bases that match TRDD3. There are 19 residues in the CDR3. Germline V gene sequence: CDR1 GEAIGNYY, CDR2 EKD. Trimming took 0 bases from V and 6 from J; bases not matched to a gene: 15. DNA of the CDR3: TGTGCCTGTGACACCGTTCGTACTGGGGGATACGCGGGCCCCAATAAACTCATCTTT. Its protein is CACDTVRTGGYAGPNKLIF.

In its sample, this clone was seen a few times. A read error is likely here: a far larger clone is one base away. This chain links TRDV2 with TRDJ1; D not resolved. The CDR3 contains 13 residues. CDR1 and CDR2 (germline): GEAIGNYY, EKD. The DNA for the CDR3 is TGTGCCTGTGGCACCGTGGGAGGTGATAAACTCATCTTT. Translating it yields CACGTVGGDKLIF.

Concerning this clone: This DNA's translation and the protein TCRdb lists, from a much larger clone, do not match at residue 3, likely due to a read error; the protein shown is translated from the DNA. In DNA, the CDR3 is TGTGCCCGTGACACCCTTAGTGGGGGATACCCTACTGCCGATAAACTCATCTTT. It encodes CARDTLSGGYPTADKLIF. The gene calls are TRDV2 and TRDJ1; 10 bases match TRDD3. This CDR3 has 18 residues. Germline V gene sequence: CDR1 GEAIGNYY, CDR2 EKD.

This clone appeared a few times. TCRdb's listed protein matches a much larger clone and diverges from this DNA's translation at residue 9, likely through a read error; the protein shown comes from the DNA. This chain uses TRDV2 with TRDJ1; 9 nucleotides line up with TRDD3. The germline V gene has CDR1 GEAIGNYY and CDR2 EKD. The trim removed 0 bases at V and 2 bases at J, leaving 18 bases unmatched. The CDR3 consists of 20 residues. The CDR3 here is CACDTVGQPGDTRSTDKLIF. The DNA for the CDR3 is TGTGCCTGTGACACCGTTGGACAGCCGGGGGATACTAGGTCGACCGATAAACTCATCTTT.

This clone was detected only a few times. Since a far larger clone is one base different, this is likely a read error. Other DNA sequences in this specimen translate into the identical CDR3. The CDR3 DNA sequence: TGTGCCTGTGACGGGTTAACTGGGGGATACGCGGTCACTGATAAACTCATCTTT. Its translation is CACDGLTGGYAVTDKLIF. The rearrangement joins TRDV2 to TRDJ1; TRDD3 matches 13 bases. J gave up 5 bases and V 3 bases, and 14 bases lay outside the gene matches. The CDR3 sequence is 18 residues long. CDR1 is GEAIGNYY, CDR2 EKD, per germline.

To note about this clone: A read error may be the cause here, since a much bigger clone is one base away. The sample carries other DNA sequences with the same CDR3. The chain combines TRDV2 with TRDJ1; D perhaps matches TRDD3 (5 bases). The germline V gene encodes CDR1 GEAIGNYY and CDR2 EKD. The CDR3 consists of 18 residues. The CDR3 protein is CACDTVGDPNPPTDKLIF. The CDR3 region has the DNA TGTGCCTGTGACACGGTTGGGGACCCTAACCCCCCCACCGATAAGCTCATCTTT.

Of note for this clone: A read error is the likely source, as a far larger clone sits one nucleotide away. Other DNA sequences in the sample encode the same CDR3. This chain links TRDV2 with TRDJ1; no firm D call. Germline V CDR1 and CDR2: GEAIGNYY, EKD. The CDR3 is made up of 15 amino acids. The CDR3 region has the DNA TGCGCCTGTGACACCGTAGGGAACTACACCGATAAACTCATCTTT. Residues: CACDTVGNYTDKLIF.

The sample holds a few counts of this clone. A far larger clone differs by one base, so this is likely a read error. Other DNA sequences of this sample code for an identical CDR3. The V gene is TRDV2, the J gene TRDJ1; D gene ambiguous. The CDR3 totals 13 residues. Trimming pared 4 bases from V and 0 bases from J, leaving 8 bases between. Germline V gene sequence: CDR1 GEAIGNYY, CDR2 EKD. DNA for the CDR3: TGTGCCTGTGATCCCCTCAACACCGATAAACTCATCTTT. This encodes CACDPLNTDKLIF.

In this sample, this clone turned up a few times. TCRdb's listed protein matches a much larger clone and diverges from this DNA's translation at residue 8, likely through a read error; the protein shown comes from the DNA. The chain joins TRDV2 to TRDJ1; TRDD3 agrees at 8 bases. The CDR3 consists of 19 residues. V gave up 1 base and J gave up 1 base; unmatched junction bases: 16. Germline CDR1 is GEAIGNYY and CDR2 is EKD. In nucleotides, the CDR3 is TGTGCCTGTGACACAGTGCACAGGGGATACCGAGGGTCCACCGATAAACTCATCTTT. Protein: CACDTVHRGYRGSTDKLIF.

For this clone: A read error may be the cause here, since a much bigger clone is one base away. Additional DNA sequences in this sample encode the identical CDR3. This chain connects TRDV2 to TRDJ1, with a weak D call TRDD3 (6 bases). The CDR3 extends over 17 amino acids. Germline V gene lookup returns CDR1 GEAIGNYY and CDR2 EKD. V dropped 0 bases and J dropped 4 bases, with 20 bases sitting between them. In DNA, the CDR3 is TGTGCCTGTGACACCGTTGGGGGGTACGGCAGGGACGATAAACTCATCTTT. This sequence encodes CACDTVGGYGRDDKLIF.

Remarks on this clone: TCRdb assigns this DNA the protein of a much larger clone, which departs from its translation at residue 5; this likely reflects a read error, and the protein shown comes from translating the DNA. This chain uses TRDV2 with TRDJ1; D unresolved. The CDR3 contains 13 residues. Between the trimmed V and J ends, which lost 3 bases and 5 bases, there was a span of 12 bases. Germline V gene sequence: CDR1 GEAIGNYY, CDR2 EKD. The CDR3 DNA follows: TGTGCCTGTGACCTTGTTGGTGAGGATAAACTCATCTTT. This gives the protein CACDLVGEDKLIF.

The sample holds a few counts of this clone. One base separates it from a far larger clone, so it is likely a read error. The sample contains more than one DNA sequence encoding this CDR3. The chain is built from TRDV2 and TRDJ1; tentatively, D is TRDD3 (5 bases). Germline assignment: CDR1 GEAIGNYY and CDR2 EKD. This CDR3 comprises 14 residues. The CDR3 nucleotides are TGCGCCTGTGACACCATACTGGCCACCGATAAACTCATCTTT. This codes for CACDTILATDKLIF.

This clone was recorded at least ten times. The gene calls are TRDV2 and TRDJ1; 8 positions agree with TRDD3. Germline CDR1 GEAIGNYY, CDR2 EKD. This CDR3 is 19 amino acids long. The ends lost 0 bases at V and 8 bases at J; junction bases unmatched: 22. The CDR3 region is CACDTVRWGYSHDQPKLIF. The CDR3 DNA sequence: TGTGCCTGTGACACCGTTCGATGGGGATACTCGCATGATCAACCAAAACTCATCTTT.

This clone was seen only a few times. The chain links TRDV2 to TRDJ1; the match to TRDD3 covers 9 bases. The CDR3 extends over 15 amino acids. Germline V CDR1 and CDR2: GEAIGNYY, EKD. V lost 1 base to trimming and J lost 5 bases; unmatched junction nucleotides: 7. CDR3 region: CACDTLGDPEDKLIF. Written as DNA, the CDR3 is TGTGCCTGTGACACTCTGGGGGATCCCGAGGATAAACTCATCTTT.

Points on this clone: TCRdb's entry gives the protein of a much larger clone, which mismatches this DNA's translation at residue 5, likely from a read error; the protein reported here is translated from the DNA. This chain uses TRDV2 with TRDJ1; 12 bases match TRDD3. Trimming took 2 bases from V and 0 from J; bases not matched to a gene: 9. The CDR3 is 18 amino acids. The germline CDR1 and CDR2 sequences are GEAIGNYY and EKD. CDR3 DNA sequence: TGTGCCTGTGACAACCTACTGGGGGATACAAAGTACACCGATAAACTCATCTTT. Its protein is CACDNLLGDTKYTDKLIF.

Notes on this clone: A much larger clone sits a single nucleotide away, making a read error possible. This same CDR3 is encoded by further DNA sequences in the sample. V usage is TRDV2 and J usage is TRDJ3; D perhaps matches TRDD3 (5 bases). The CDR3 loop spans 18 amino acids. CDR1 is GEAIGNYY, CDR2 EKD, per germline. CDR3 loop: CACDTGGFSSWDTRQMFF. For the CDR3, the DNA is TGTGCCTGCGACACGGGGGGGTTCAGCTCCTGGGACACCCGACAGATGTTTTTC.

With regard to this clone: A read error likely explains why the TCRdb protein, taken from a much larger clone, differs from this DNA's translation at residue 7; the protein shown is translated from the DNA. The CDR3 nucleotides read TGTGCCTGTGACACCCTTAGAGGGGGATACCCTACTGCCGATAAACTCATCTTT. Translation: CACDTLRGGYPTADKLIF. The gene calls are TRDV2 and TRDJ1, with 9 positions matching TRDD3. Germline-derived CDR1 and CDR2 are GEAIGNYY and EKD. The CDR3 runs to 18 residues. The J segment lost 3 bases and the V segment lost 0 bases, leaving 13 bases of the junction unmatched.

By proportion, this clone is medium-sized (0.01 to 0.1%). This rearrangement joins TRDV2 to TRDJ1; D gene ambiguous. The CDR3 has 15 residues. Germline CDR1 and CDR2: GEAIGNYY and EKD. V dropped 4 bases and J dropped 2 bases, with 16 bases sitting between them. The CDR3 nucleotides are TGTGCCTGTGAGAATCTACAAGAGGAGACCGATAAACTCATCTTT. Protein sequence: CACENLQEETDKLIF.

Worth noting for this clone: Translating this DNA gives a protein that differs at residue 6 from the TCRdb one, which belongs to a much larger clone; a read error is likely, and the protein shown is this translation. The V gene is TRDV2, the J gene TRDJ1, with TRDD3 matching 8 bases. The CDR3 contains 14 residues. V lost 3 bases and J lost 5; bases outside the gene matches: 7. CDR1 and CDR2 (germline): GEAIGNYY, EKD. The CDR3 nucleotides read TGTGCCTGTGACTCCCCACTGGGGGGGGATAAACTCATCTTT. Protein: CACDSPLGGDKLIF.

This clone was seen a handful of times. Translating this DNA gives a protein that differs at residue 5 from the TCRdb one, which belongs to a much larger clone; a read error is likely, and the protein shown is this translation. The V and J genes are TRDV2 and TRDJ1, with 11 bases lining up with TRDD3. J was trimmed by 7 bases and V by 0 bases; bases with no gene match: 3. This CDR3 spans 14 amino acids. Germline CDR1 GEAIGNYY, CDR2 EKD. CDR3 sequence reads: CACDTVLGDSKLIF. The CDR3, as DNA: TGTGCCTGTGACACCGTACTGGGGGATAGTAAACTCATCTTT.

This clone was picked up many times. The CDR3 DNA reads as TGTGCCTGTGACACGCTTCTGGGGGACCCTGGCACCGATAAACTCATCTTT. Translation gives CACDTLLGDPGTDKLIF. This rearrangement joins TRDV2 to TRDJ1; 8 bases align to TRDD3. V was clipped by 1 base and J by 1 base; unmatched bases: 10. Germline CDR1 and CDR2: GEAIGNYY and EKD. CDR3 length: 17 residues.